The 18 T cell receptor beta chains below were found in one sample sequenced in a study of cytotoxic CD8 clonotypes in ibrutinib-treated CLL. Measured with immunoSEQ multiplex PCR; TCRdb has only the in-frame clones, and not every one. The table includes roughly 13,000 clones, about 55% detected once. Sequenced here: PBMCs, sampled at an approximately 22-month disease-progression time point, from a patient treated with ibrutinib. The receptors stem from a human donor with chronic lymphocytic leukemia.

This clone has just a few counts. This chain connects TRBV2 to TRBJ1-1, with a possible D match to TRBD1 (6 bases). CDR3 length equals 14 residues. V gave up 3 bases and J gave up 10 bases, with 18 bases separating them. The germline CDR1 and CDR2 sequences are SNHLY and FYNNEI. The CDR3 DNA follows: TGTGCCAGCAGTGATGGGGGGCTGGGACTCTTAGCTTTCTTT. This encodes CASSDGGLGLLAFF.

The rearrangement uses TRBV11-2 and TRBJ1-6; D is undetermined. Per the germline V gene, CDR1 is SGHAT and CDR2 is FQNNGV. V gave up 0 bases and J gave up 7 bases, with 10 bases separating them. The CDR3 length is 15 residues. The CDR3 sequence: CASSLDPSQNSPLHF. DNA of the CDR3: TGTGCCAGCAGCTTAGACCCCTCACAGAATTCACCCCTCCACTTT.

The CDR3 spells CASRGLNTEAFF. The CDR3 nucleotides are TGTGCCAGCAGGGGCTTGAACACTGAAGCTTTCTTT. The V and J genes are TRBV5-6 and TRBJ1-1; D uncertain. The CDR3 has 12 residues. CDR1 and CDR2 (germline): SGHDT, YYEEEE. V was clipped by 5 bases and J by 0 bases, with 5 bases between them.

This chain uses TRBV4-1 with TRBJ2-7; TRBD1 matches at 11 bases. Germline loops: CDR1 MGHRA, CDR2 YSYEKL. The CDR3 contains 14 residues. J gave up 2 bases and V 4 bases, and 1 base lay outside the gene matches. DNA for the CDR3: TGCGCCAGCAGCCCGGGACAGGGGGCCTACGAGCAGTACTTC. It translates to CASSPGQGAYEQYF.

The chain employs TRBV5-6 and TRBJ2-5; D possibly corresponds to TRBD1 (6 bases). Germline values: CDR1 SGHDT, CDR2 YYEEEE. Trimming took 1 base from V and 2 from J, leaving 9 bases between them. The CDR3 is made up of 14 amino acids. The chain's CDR3 is CASSLYREQETQYF. DNA for the CDR3: TGTGCCAGCAGCTTGTACAGGGAACAAGAGACCCAGTACTTC.

The chain recombines TRBV14 with TRBJ2-7; 8 bases agree with TRBD1. The V gene's germline CDR1 is SGHDN and CDR2 FVKESK. This CDR3 has 15 amino acids. V trimming: 1 base; J trimming: 3 bases; junction bases outside the gene matches: 5. CDR3 region: CASSQGTGWLYEQYF. The CDR3 DNA reads TGTGCCAGCAGCCAAGGGACAGGGTGGCTCTACGAGCAGTACTTC. The full variable domain, in which reference TRBV14 and TRBJ2-7 provide the parts outside the CDR3, is EAGVTQFPSHSVIEKGQTVTLRCDPISGHDNLYWYRRVMGKEIKFLLHFVKESKQDESGMPNNRFLAERTGGTYSTLKVQPAELEDSGVYFCASSQGTGWLYEQYFGPGTRLTVT.

This clone was detected only a few times. J is TRBJ1-1 and V is TRBV25-1; perhaps TRBD1 as D (6 bases). V gave up 4 bases and J gave up 5 bases, with 14 bases separating them. Germline V gene sequence: CDR1 MGHDK, CDR2 SYGVNS. The CDR3 consists of 14 residues. The CDR3, as DNA: TGTGCCAGCAGTGCCACAGGGAGGGGGACTGAAGCTTTCTTT. Its protein product is CASSATGRGTEAFF.

This clone was counted only a few times. The rearrangement joins TRBV10-2 to TRBJ2-1, with 11 nucleotides matching TRBD2. Germline CDR1 is WSHSY and CDR2 is SAAADI. The CDR3 has 14 amino acids. V shed 8 bases and J 5 bases; nucleotides not matched to a gene: 5. CDR3 protein: CASALAGDHNEQFF. The DNA of the CDR3 is TGCGCCAGCGCACTAGCGGGGGACCACAATGAGCAGTTCTTC.

This rearrangement joins TRBV5-6 to TRBJ2-3; D is ambiguous. Germline values: CDR1 SGHDT, CDR2 YYEEEE. The CDR3 has 15 amino acids. V was clipped by 2 bases and J by 0 bases, with 10 bases between them. This CDR3 is CASSLGSASTDTQYF. The CDR3, as DNA: TGTGCCAGCAGCTTAGGGTCCGCTAGCACAGATACGCAGTATTTT.

The CDR3 nucleotides read TGTGCCAGTAGTCATGTCCTCTCCTACGAGCAGTACTTC. This gives the protein CASSHVLSYEQYF. This chain joins TRBV19 and TRBJ2-7; D remains ambiguous. Trimming removed 5 bases from V and 0 bases from J, with 8 bases in between. The CDR3 covers 13 residues. CDR1 is LNHDA, CDR2 SQIVND, per germline (reference sequence).

This clone was found a few times. The chain recombines TRBV15 with TRBJ2-3; the D gene is possibly TRBD1 (5 bases). Germline CDR1 reads LNHNV; CDR2 reads YYDKDF (reference sequence). Trimming pared 4 bases from V and 6 bases from J, leaving 11 bases between. The CDR3 is 13 amino acids. In DNA form, the CDR3 reads TGTGCCACCAGCACAGGACAACCGGATACGCAGTATTTT. Translated: CATSTGQPDTQYF.

The chain's CDR3 is CASSPTGFGTEAFF. Here the CDR3 DNA reads TGTGCCAGCTCACCGACAGGGTTTGGCACTGAAGCTTTCTTT. The chain employs TRBV18 and TRBJ1-1; the match to TRBD1 covers 7 bases. The CDR3 sequence is 14 residues long. The junction had 5 bases not matched to a gene; V was cut back by 3 bases and J by 4 bases. Germline V gives CDR1 KGHSH, CDR2 LQKENI.

The chain joins TRBV14 to TRBJ2-2, with D unresolved. The germline gives CDR1 SGHDN, CDR2 FVKESK. V gave up 4 bases and J gave up 1 base, with 10 bases separating them. This CDR3 has 15 amino acids. CDR3 coding DNA: TGTGCCAGCAGCCCCCTGGCCTGGAACACCGGGGAGCTGTTTTTT. Its translation: CASSPLAWNTGELFF.

This clone is large (0.1 to 1%) by share. The chain is built from TRBV5-4 and TRBJ2-7; 7 bases fit TRBD1. V shed 5 bases, J shed 7 bases, and the junction held 6 bases outside the gene matches. Per germline, CDR1 SGHNT and CDR2 YYREEE (reference sequence). The length of the CDR3 is 12 residues. CDR3 amino acids: CASRQTGSEQYF. The CDR3 DNA sequence: TGTGCCAGCAGACAGACAGGGAGTGAGCAGTACTTC.

Details on this clone: Relative to the germline gene, one junction end is altered; a read error may explain this. The genes are TRBV13 and TRBJ1-5, with D unresolved. CDR1 is PRHDT and CDR2 is FYEKMQ in the germline V gene (reference sequence). CDR3 length equals 12 residues. CDR3 loop: CASSLGNQPQHF. The CDR3 DNA reads as TGTGCCAGCAGCTTAGGCAACCAGCCCCAGCATTTT. Full variable domain (remainder filled in from reference TRBV13 and TRBJ1-5): AAGVIQSPRHLIKEKRETATLKCYPIPRHDTVYWYQQGPGQDPQFLISFYEKMQSDKGSIPDRFSAQQFSDYHSELNMSSLELGDSALYFCASSLGNQPQHFGDGTRLSIL.

This sequence joins TRBV5-4 and TRBJ1-2; D remains unclear. The V and J ends lost 0 bases and 5 bases respectively, with 14 bases between them. The germline gives CDR1 SGHNT, CDR2 YYREEE (reference sequence). The CDR3 sequence is 15 residues long. Here the CDR3 reads CASSLVTPVAYGYTF. DNA of the CDR3: TGTGCCAGCAGCTTGGTGACACCGGTTGCTTATGGCTACACCTTC.

The chain joins TRBV2 to TRBJ2-1; TRBD1 aligns across 12 bases. CDR1 is SNHLY, CDR2 FYNNEI, per germline. The CDR3 contains 18 residues. Trimming cost V 8 bases and J 8 bases; bases outside gene matches: 19. DNA of the CDR3: TGTGCCAGCGCGACGGACCTGAGACCCGGGACAGGGGGCGATGAGCAGTTCTTC. Its translation is CASATDLRPGTGGDEQFF. Complete variable domain (other parts from reference TRBV2 and TRBJ2-1): EPEVTQTPSHQVTQMGQEVILRCVPISNHLYFYWYRQILGQKVEFLVSFYNNEISEKSEIFDDQFSVERPDGSNFTLKIRSTKLEDSAMYFCASATDLRPGTGGDEQFFGPGTRLTVL.

This sequence joins TRBV7-9 and TRBJ2-5, with a tentative D call TRBD1 (6 bases). The germline V gene encodes CDR1 SEHNR and CDR2 FQNEAQ (reference sequence). The ends were cut back, 9 bases at V and 2 bases at J, with 13 bases in the middle. The CDR3 is 13 residues long. The DNA of the CDR3 is TGTGCCAGTACTGGACAGACGCAAGAGACCCAGTACTTC. This gives the protein CASTGQTQETQYF.